This entry is about one T cell receptor (beta chain). What it binds is not known. TCRdb keeps only in-frame clones here, not all; method: immunoSEQ multiplex PCR. The repertoire holds 11,000 to 15,000 clones, with about 90% as singletons. The entry originates in a study of radiotherapy plus CTLA-4 blockade in lung cancer. CDR1 and CDR2 (germline): SGHTA, FQGNSA. V dropped 2 bases and J dropped 6; count of bases not matched to a gene: 10. The CDR3 has 17 residues. Whole-study findings and limits: Reports identified early blood T cell clone dynamics, with interferon-beta, as the best response predictor. Subsequent to radiotherapy plus ipilimumab, tumor-derived TCR clones underwent expansion in blood.

The receptor comes from a human donor with non-small cell lung cancer that progressed on radiotherapy plus ipilimumab. Some clones in this sample may be carry-over from other donors' samples. This chain uses TRBV7-2 with TRBJ2-2, with 9 bases matching TRBD1. Source: peripheral blood, taken from a patient treated with radiotherapy plus ipilimumab. Here the CDR3 DNA reads TGTGCCAGCAGCTTAAAGGGTGGACAGGGGCGGTCCGGGGAGCTGTTTTTT. Protein product: CASSLKGGQGRSGELFF. The entire variable domain, with the rest obtained from reference TRBV7-2 and TRBJ2-2, is as follows: GAGVSQSPSNKVTEKGKDVELRCDPISGHTALYWYRQSLGQGLEFLIYFQGNSAPDKSGLPSDRFSAERTGGSVSTLTIQRTQQEDSAVYLCASSLKGGQGRSGELFFGEGSRLTVL.